The clone carrying this T cell receptor (beta chain) was recorded once. The data were taken from a study of cytomegalovirus exposure and HLA in healthy donors. The PCR had 60 Vbeta and 13 Jbeta primers. Sequencing used immunoSEQ multiplex PCR; TCRdb keeps in-frame clones, though not all of them. The repertoire holds about 130,000 clones, about 74% seen once, with 3.5% to 5% in the top ten. Per the germline V gene, CDR1 is MDHEN and CDR2 is SYDVKM. Deletions cut 5 bases from V and 5 bases from J, with 15 bases between. The CDR3 totals 14 residues. This chain joins TRBV28 and TRBJ1-1; D not certain. The sample comprised PBMCs. The TCR was taken from a man between 18 and 29 years old in good health and CMV-seropositive. CDR3 amino acids: CASSPFWGGTEAFF. The DNA for the CDR3 is TGTGCCAGCAGTCCTTTTTGGGGAGGGACTGAAGCTTTCTTT.